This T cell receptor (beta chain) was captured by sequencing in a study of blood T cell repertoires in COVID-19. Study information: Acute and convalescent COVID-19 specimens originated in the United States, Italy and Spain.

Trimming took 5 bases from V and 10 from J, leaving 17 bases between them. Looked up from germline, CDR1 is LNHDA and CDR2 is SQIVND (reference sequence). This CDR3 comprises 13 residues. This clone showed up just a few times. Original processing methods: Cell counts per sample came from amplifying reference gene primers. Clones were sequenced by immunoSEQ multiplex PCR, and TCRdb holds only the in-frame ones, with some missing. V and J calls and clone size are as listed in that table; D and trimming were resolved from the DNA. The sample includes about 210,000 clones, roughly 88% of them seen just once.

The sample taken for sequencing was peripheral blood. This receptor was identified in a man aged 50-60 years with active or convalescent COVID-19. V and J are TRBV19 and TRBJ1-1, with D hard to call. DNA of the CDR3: TGTGCCAGTAGTGCCCGAGAGGGCCGGGTAGCTTTCTTT. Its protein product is CASSAREGRVAFF.